Presented here are 10 T cell receptor beta chains from one specimen sequenced in a study of blood T cell repertoires in COVID-19. The table came from immunoSEQ multiplex PCR; TCRdb's copy has only in-frame clones and leaves some out. The table lists 120,000 or so clones, 88% of them singletons. The sample was peripheral blood. Receptors originate from an elderly woman with acute or convalescent COVID-19.

The chain uses TRBV9 and TRBJ2-5; D perhaps matches TRBD2 (6 bases). The CDR3 spans 16 residues. V was shortened by 1 base and J by 5 bases, with 18 bases between the two germline ends. Germline-derived CDR1 and CDR2 are SGDLS and YYNGEE. The CDR3 DNA is TGTGCCAGCAGCGTAAGGGACGGGGGATTCTGGGAGACCCAGTACTTC. Encoded protein: CASSVRDGGFWETQYF.

The chain has TRBV5-1 and TRBJ2-1; TRBD1 matches at 7 bases. After removal of 3 bases from V and 7 bases from J, the junction contained 4 bases not matched to a gene. CDR1 and CDR2 (germline): SGHRS, YFSETQ. The CDR3 is 13 amino acids. The CDR3 here is CASSWTGANEQFF. In nucleotides, the CDR3 is TGCGCCAGCAGCTGGACAGGAGCTAATGAGCAGTTCTTC.

The genes are TRBV6-2 or TRBV6-3 and TRBJ2-7; D gene unclear. CDR1 is MNHEY and CDR2 is SVGEGT in the germline V gene. Trimming stripped 4 bases from V and 1 base from J, with 11 bases between. The CDR3 is 14 residues long. CDR3 residues: CASSSTGFSYEQYF. CDR3 sequence (DNA): TGTGCCAGCAGTTCGACTGGATTTTCCTACGAGCAGTACTTC.

V and J are TRBV12-3 or TRBV12-4 and TRBJ1-1; D is undetermined. Trimming took 5 bases from V and 7 from J, leaving 11 bases between them. The CDR3 sequence is 12 residues long. The CDR3 here is CASSKRGGEAFF. The DNA for the CDR3 is TGTGCCAGCAGTAAGCGGGGTGGTGAAGCTTTCTTT.

The chain recombines TRBV5-4 with TRBJ2-1; tentative D call: TRBD2 (6 bases). Germline CDR1 and CDR2: SGHNT and YYREEE (reference sequence). CDR3 length: 15 amino acids. Trimming stripped 4 bases from V and 4 bases from J, with 15 bases between. The CDR3 bases are TGTGCCAGCAGCCACCGGGACTGGGGATACAATGAGCAGTTCTTC. This sequence encodes CASSHRDWGYNEQFF.

The rearrangement uses TRBV7-3 and TRBJ2-2; 9 bases line up with TRBD1. V lost 1 base, J lost 4 bases, and 1 base stayed unmatched. Per the germline V gene, CDR1 is SGHTA and CDR2 is FQGTGA. The length of the CDR3 is 15 residues. The CDR3, as DNA: TGTGCCAGCAGCTTAAGACAGGGGGGCACCGGGGAGCTGTTTTTT. Translating it yields CASSLRQGGTGELFF.

The CDR3 loop is CASSAGRGNTEAFF. The CDR3 nucleotides are TGTGCCAGCAGCGCCGGCCGGGGGAACACTGAAGCTTTCTTT. The chain couples TRBV9 to TRBJ1-1; D remains ambiguous. V gave up 3 bases and J gave up 1 base, with 10 bases separating them. Germline V CDR1 and CDR2: SGDLS, YYNGEE. The CDR3 extends over 14 amino acids.

The CDR3 nucleotides are TGTGCCAGCAGCGTCCCGACGGGGAGGGGTGAGCAGTTCTTC. This encodes CASSVPTGRGEQFF. The V call is TRBV9, the J call TRBJ2-1; TRBD2 aligns across 7 bases. Trimming at V came to 2 bases and at J to 9 bases, leaving 8 bases not matched to a gene. The CDR3 has 14 amino acids. Germline loops: CDR1 SGDLS, CDR2 YYNGEE.

The J gene is TRBJ1-1, the V gene TRBV5-1; D is possibly TRBD1 (6 bases). The CDR3 contains 15 residues. The germline V and J ends were trimmed by 4 bases and 1 base, with 14 bases remaining between them. CDR1 is SGHRS, CDR2 YFSETQ, per germline. CDR3 sequence: CASSKGDRPNTEAFF. Written as DNA, the CDR3 is TGCGCCAGCAGCAAAGGCGACAGGCCGAACACTGAAGCTTTCTTT. The entire variable domain, with the rest obtained from reference TRBV5-1 and TRBJ1-1, is as follows: KAGVTQTPRYLIKTRGQQVTLSCSPISGHRSVSWYQQTPGQGLQFLFEYFSETQRNKGNFPGRFSGRQFSNSRSEMNVSTLELGDSALYLCASSKGDRPNTEAFFGQGTRLTVV.

The chain links TRBV4-1 to TRBJ1-1; 9 nucleotides agree with TRBD1. Germline CDR1 reads MGHRA; CDR2 reads YSYEKL. V was clipped by 5 bases and J by 1 base; unmatched bases: 5. This CDR3 contains 15 residues. CDR3: CASSIPGQGNTEAFF. The CDR3 coding sequence is TGCGCCAGCAGCATCCCGGGACAGGGGAACACTGAAGCTTTCTTT.